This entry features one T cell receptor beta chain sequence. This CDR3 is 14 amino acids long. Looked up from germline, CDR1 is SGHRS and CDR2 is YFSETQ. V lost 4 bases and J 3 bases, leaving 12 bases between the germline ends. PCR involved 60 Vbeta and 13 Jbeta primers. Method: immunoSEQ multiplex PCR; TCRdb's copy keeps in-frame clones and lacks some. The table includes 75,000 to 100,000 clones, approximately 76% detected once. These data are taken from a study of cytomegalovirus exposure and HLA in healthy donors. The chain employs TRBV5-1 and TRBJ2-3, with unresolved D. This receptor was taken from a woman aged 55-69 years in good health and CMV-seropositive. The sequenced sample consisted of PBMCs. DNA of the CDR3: TGCGCCAGCAGCCCCATACAAATAACAGATACGCAGTATTTT. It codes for CASSPIQITDTQYF.